A selection of T cell receptor beta chains follows, all from one sample in a study of cytomegalovirus exposure and HLA in healthy donors. Repertoires were generated with immunoSEQ multiplex PCR, while TCRdb's copy carries only in-frame clones and drops some. In the table there are 150,000 to 200,000 clones, 84% of which are singletons. The sample consisted of PBMCs. Receptors were obtained from a man younger than 35 in good health and CMV-seronegative. Each CDR3 is given with its conserved first and last residue. D genes are given only for firm matches. Not every row has a clone size; where given, it reads once, few, many or a size class.

size: -
D: TRBD2
J: TRBJ2-1
V: TRBV18
CDR3: CASSPQGRVYNEQFF
DNA: TGTGCCAGCTCACCCCAAGGGAGGGTCTACAATGAGCAGTTCTTC

size: -
D: TRBD2
J: TRBJ2-5
V: TRBV7-3
CDR3: CASSLARGGGLYF
DNA: TGTGCCAGCAGCTTAGCCCGGGGGGGAGGATTGTACTTC

size: -
D: TRBD2
J: TRBJ2-7
V: TRBV2
CDR3: CASRPRLASSYEQYF
DNA: TGTGCCAGCCGACCTCGACTAGCGAGCTCCTACGAGCAGTACTTC

size: -
D: TRBD1
J: TRBJ2-3
V: TRBV9
CDR3: CASSPRQGSPSTDTQYF
DNA: TGTGCCAGCAGCCCCCGACAGGGCTCCCCTAGCACAGATACGCAGTATTTT

size: -
D: TRBD1
J: TRBJ1-5
V: TRBV7-9
CDR3: CASSPEGAQPQHF
DNA: TGTGCCAGCAGCCCGGAGGGGGCTCAGCCCCAGCATTTT

size: few
D: TRBD1
J: TRBJ2-7
V: TRBV4-3
CDR3: CASSQGATGESYEQYF
DNA: TGCGCCAGCAGCCAAGGAGCGACAGGGGAGAGTTACGAGCAGTACTTC

size: few
D: -
J: TRBJ1-1
V: TRBV5-1
CDR3: CASSPVQRRGTEAFF
DNA: TGCGCCAGCAGCCCCGTCCAGAGGAGAGGCACTGAAGCTTTCTTT

size: -
D: -
J: TRBJ2-1
V: TRBV27
CDR3: CASRPTDLKVNEQFF
DNA: TGTGCCAGCAGGCCTACAGACCTAAAGGTGAATGAGCAGTTCTTC

size: once
D: -
J: TRBJ1-4
V: TRBV28
CDR3: CASTDLDSLATNEKLFF
DNA: TGTGCCAGCACCGACCTCGACAGCCTAGCAACTAATGAAAAACTGTTTTTT

size: -
D: -
J: TRBJ2-5
V: TRBV6-5
CDR3: CATGTREETQYF
DNA: TGTGCCACCGGGACCCGGGAGGAGACCCAGTACTTC

size: -
D: TRBD2
J: TRBJ2-1
V: TRBV7-8
CDR3: CASSSHSGGASEQFF
DNA: TGTGCCAGCAGCTCCCATAGCGGGGGGGCAAGTGAGCAGTTCTTC

size: -
D: -
J: TRBJ2-7
V: TRBV9
CDR3: CASSGDLSYEQYF
DNA: TGTGCCAGCAGCGGTGACTTATCCTACGAGCAGTACTTC

size: -
D: TRBD1
J: TRBJ1-2
V: TRBV10-2
CDR3: CASKTGTGIPMTF
DNA: TGCGCCAGCAAGACCGGGACAGGGATACCGATGACCTTC

size: -
D: TRBD1
J: TRBJ2-7
V: TRBV10-1
CDR3: CASSDRGQGNEQYF
DNA: TGCGCCAGCAGTGATAGGGGACAGGGGAACGAGCAGTACTTC

size: -
D: -
J: TRBJ2-2
V: TRBV11-2
CDR3: CASSLRDGGITGELFF
DNA: TGTGCCAGCAGCTTAAGGGACGGGGGAATCACCGGGGAGCTGTTTTTT

size: -
D: -
J: TRBJ1-1
V: TRBV7-9
CDR3: CASSPRGFPEAFF
DNA: TGTGCCAGCAGCCCACGGGGGTTCCCTGAAGCTTTCTTT